Listed here is a single T cell receptor beta chain. This table comes from immunoSEQ multiplex PCR, and its TCRdb copy is limited to in-frame clones, with some not included. The sample yields some 41,000 clones, around 86% seen once. These data come from a study of blood T cell repertoires in COVID-19. At the level of the study: Samples taken during acute and convalescent COVID-19 were collected in the United States, Italy and Spain.

The CDR3 has 14 residues. Trimming removed 0 bases from V and 1 base from J, with 7 bases in between. Germline V lookup: CDR1 MNHEY, CDR2 SVGAGI. Input material: peripheral blood. The rearrangement links TRBV6-5 to TRBJ2-7; possible D gene TRBD1, 5 bases. The clonotype originates from a middle-aged man with active COVID-19. The DNA of the CDR3 is TGTGCCAGCAGTTACTCGTACAGGTCCTACGAGCAGTACTTC. It translates to CASSYSYRSYEQYF.